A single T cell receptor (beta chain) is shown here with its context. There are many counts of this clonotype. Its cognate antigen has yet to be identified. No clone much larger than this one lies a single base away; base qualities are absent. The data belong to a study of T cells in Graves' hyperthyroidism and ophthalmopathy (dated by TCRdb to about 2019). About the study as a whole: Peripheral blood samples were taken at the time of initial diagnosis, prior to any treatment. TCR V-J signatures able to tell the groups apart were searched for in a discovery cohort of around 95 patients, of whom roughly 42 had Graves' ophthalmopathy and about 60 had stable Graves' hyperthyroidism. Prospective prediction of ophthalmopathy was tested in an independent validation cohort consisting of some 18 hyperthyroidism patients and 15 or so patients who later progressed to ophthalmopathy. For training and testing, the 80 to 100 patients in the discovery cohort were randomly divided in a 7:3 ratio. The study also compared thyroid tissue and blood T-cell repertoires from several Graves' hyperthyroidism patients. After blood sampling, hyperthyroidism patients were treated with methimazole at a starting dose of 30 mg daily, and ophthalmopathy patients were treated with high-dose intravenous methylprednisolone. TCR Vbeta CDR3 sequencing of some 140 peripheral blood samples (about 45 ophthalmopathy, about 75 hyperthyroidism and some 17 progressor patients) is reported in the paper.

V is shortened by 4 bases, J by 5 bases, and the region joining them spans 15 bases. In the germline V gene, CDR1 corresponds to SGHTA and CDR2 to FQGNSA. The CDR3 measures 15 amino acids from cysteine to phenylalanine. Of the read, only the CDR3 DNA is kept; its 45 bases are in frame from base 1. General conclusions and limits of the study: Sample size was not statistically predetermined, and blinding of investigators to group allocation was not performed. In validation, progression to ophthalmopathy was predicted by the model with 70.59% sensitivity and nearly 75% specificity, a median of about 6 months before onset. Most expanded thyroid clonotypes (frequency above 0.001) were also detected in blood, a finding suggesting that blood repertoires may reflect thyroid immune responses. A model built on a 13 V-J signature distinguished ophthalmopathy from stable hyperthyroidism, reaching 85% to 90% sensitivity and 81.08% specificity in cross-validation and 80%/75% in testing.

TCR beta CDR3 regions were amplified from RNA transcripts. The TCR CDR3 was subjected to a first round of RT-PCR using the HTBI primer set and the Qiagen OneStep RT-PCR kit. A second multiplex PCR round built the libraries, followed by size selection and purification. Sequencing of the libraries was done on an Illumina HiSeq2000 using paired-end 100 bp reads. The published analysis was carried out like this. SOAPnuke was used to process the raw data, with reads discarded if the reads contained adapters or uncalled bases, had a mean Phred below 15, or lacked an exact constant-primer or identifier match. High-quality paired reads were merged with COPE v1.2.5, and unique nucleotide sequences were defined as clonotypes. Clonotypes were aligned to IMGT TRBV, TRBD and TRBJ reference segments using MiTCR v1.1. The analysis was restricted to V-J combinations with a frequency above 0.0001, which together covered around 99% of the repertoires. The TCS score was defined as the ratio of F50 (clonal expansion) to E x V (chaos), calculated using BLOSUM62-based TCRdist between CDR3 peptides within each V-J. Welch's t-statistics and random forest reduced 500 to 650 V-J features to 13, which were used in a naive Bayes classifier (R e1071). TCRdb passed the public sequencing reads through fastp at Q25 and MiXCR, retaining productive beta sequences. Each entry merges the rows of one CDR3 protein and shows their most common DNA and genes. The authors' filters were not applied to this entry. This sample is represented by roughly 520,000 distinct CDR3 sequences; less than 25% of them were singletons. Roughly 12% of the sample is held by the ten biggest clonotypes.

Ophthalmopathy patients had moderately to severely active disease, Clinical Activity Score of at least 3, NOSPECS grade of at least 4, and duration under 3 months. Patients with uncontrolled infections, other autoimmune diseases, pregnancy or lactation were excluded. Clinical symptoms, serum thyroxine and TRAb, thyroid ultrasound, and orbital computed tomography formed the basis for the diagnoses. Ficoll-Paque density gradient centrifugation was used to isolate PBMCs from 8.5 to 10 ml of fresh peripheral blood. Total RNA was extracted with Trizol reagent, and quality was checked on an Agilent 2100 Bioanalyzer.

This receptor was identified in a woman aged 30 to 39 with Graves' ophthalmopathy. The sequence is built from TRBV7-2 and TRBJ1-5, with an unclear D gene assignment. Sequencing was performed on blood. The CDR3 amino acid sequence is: CASSWWTSGYQPQHF. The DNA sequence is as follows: TGTGCCAGCAGCTGGTGGACGTCGGGATATCAGCCCCAGCATTTT.